These 14 T cell receptor beta chains were sequenced from one sample in a study of cytomegalovirus exposure and HLA in healthy donors. This PCR relied on a set of 60 Vbeta primers and 13 Jbeta primers. Here immunoSEQ multiplex PCR was the method, and the copy in TCRdb shows in-frame clones only, minus some. The repertoire shows some 120,000 clones; the top ten hold over 2%. The source material was PBMCs. The receptor source for this set is a middle-aged man in good health and CMV-seronegative.

The rearrangement uses TRBV30 and TRBJ1-3, with D unclear. V was shortened by 0 bases and J by 1 base, with 10 bases between the two germline ends. This CDR3 comprises 15 residues. The germline CDR1 and CDR2 sequences are GTSNPN and SVGIG (reference sequence). The DNA of the CDR3 is TGTGCCTGGAGTGTACCGAGGCTTTCTGGAAACACCATATATTTT. Amino acid sequence: CAWSVPRLSGNTIYF.

This chain links TRBV2 with TRBJ1-3; no clear D. The germline CDR1 and CDR2 sequences are SNHLY and FYNNEI. Trimming cost V 8 bases and J 4 bases, with 12 bases left between them. The CDR3 has 13 residues. CDR3 residues: CASGRTEGNTIYF. The CDR3 DNA sequence: TGTGCCAGCGGACGGACTGAGGGAAACACCATATATTTT. Full variable domain (missing parts from reference TRBV2 and TRBJ1-3): EPEVTQTPSHQVTQMGQEVILRCVPISNHLYFYWYRQILGQKVEFLVSFYNNEISEKSEIFDDQFSVERPDGSNFTLKIRSTKLEDSAMYFCASGRTEGNTIYFGEGSWLTVV.

This chain links TRBV25-1 with TRBJ2-5; 9 bases align to TRBD1. With V trimmed by 5 bases and J by 5 bases, 6 bases remained unmatched. Looked up from germline, CDR1 is MGHDK and CDR2 is SYGVNS. This CDR3 has 14 residues. The CDR3 DNA follows: TGTGCCAGCAGTAAAACAGGGGGCAGGGAGACCCAGTACTTC. The encoded protein is CASSKTGGRETQYF.

Concerning this clone itself: Relative to the germline gene, one junction end is altered; a read error may explain this. This same CDR3 is encoded by further DNA sequences in the sample. The chain combines TRBV11-2 with TRBJ2-7, with a weak D call TRBD2 (6 bases). The germline V gene has CDR1 SGHAT and CDR2 FQNNGV. The CDR3 is made up of 15 amino acids. CDR3 sequence reads: CASSHSRGLAYEQYF. The CDR3 nucleotides are TGTGCCAGCAGCCATTCTAGGGGACTGGCCTACGAGCAGTACTTT. The complete variable domain, with remaining parts taken from reference TRBV11-2 and TRBJ2-7, reads EAGVAQSPRYKIIEKRQSVAFWCNPISGHATLYWYQQILGQGPKLLIQFQNNGVVDDSQLPKDRFSAERLKGVDSTLKIQPAKLEDSAVYLCASSHSRGLAYEQYFGPGTRLTVT.

The V call is TRBV13, the J call TRBJ2-1, with a weak D call TRBD2 (5 bases). Germline-derived CDR1 and CDR2 are PRHDT and FYEKMQ (reference sequence). This CDR3 is built from 12 residues. Trimming cost V 5 bases and J 6 bases, with 8 bases left between them. CDR3: CASSPGVNEQFF. DNA of the CDR3: TGTGCCAGCAGCCCCGGGGTCAATGAGCAGTTCTTC.

J is TRBJ2-7 and V is TRBV10-3; no reliable D call. In germline, CDR1 is ENHRY, CDR2 SYGVKD. V lost 6 bases to trimming and J lost 2 bases, with 11 bases between them. The CDR3 is 13 amino acids. For the CDR3, the DNA is TGTGCCATCAGATTTGCCACAACCTACGAGCAGTACTTC. Residues: CAIRFATTYEQYF.

The CDR3 protein is CASGTGNSEQYF. The CDR3 DNA is TGTGCCAGTGGGACAGGGAACAGCGAGCAGTACTTC. The chain uses TRBV19 and TRBJ2-7, with 9 bases that match TRBD1. This CDR3 spans 12 amino acids. The germline V gene encodes CDR1 LNHDA and CDR2 SQIVND (reference sequence). The V segment lost 8 bases and the J segment 6 bases; nucleotides outside the gene matches: 5.

CDR3 loop: CASRSSGNTIYF. For the CDR3, the DNA is TGTGCCAGCCGGAGCTCTGGAAACACCATATATTTT. The rearrangement joins TRBV9 to TRBJ1-3; the D is unclear. The CDR3 length is 12 residues. Per germline, CDR1 SGDLS and CDR2 YYNGEE. Trimming took 7 bases from V and 0 from J, leaving 5 bases between them.

V is TRBV28 and J is TRBJ2-7, with a tentative D call TRBD1 (5 bases). V shed 5 bases and J shed 3 bases, with 20 bases lying between them. CDR1 is MDHEN, CDR2 SYDVKM, per germline. CDR3 length: 16 residues. The DNA of the CDR3 is TGTGCCAGCAGTAGACAGAGGAGCCCGGTATACTACGAGCAGTACTTC. As protein: CASSRQRSPVYYEQYF. Based on the CDR3 plus reference TRBV28 and TRBJ2-7, the full variable domain is DVKVTQSSRYLVKRTGEKVFLECVQDMDHENMFWYRQDPGLGLRLIYFSYDVKMKEKGDIPEGYSVSREKKERFSLILESASTNQTSMYLCASSRQRSPVYYEQYFGPGTRLTVT.

The V and J genes are TRBV7-2 and TRBJ2-1, with 12 bases aligning to TRBD1. This CDR3 comprises 16 residues. CDR1 is SGHTA, CDR2 FQGNSA, per germline. The junction had 9 bases not matched to a gene; V was cut back by 5 bases and J by 7 bases. The DNA of the CDR3 is TGTGCCAGCAGCCTATTGGGACAGGGGGCAATAAATGAGCAGTTCTTC. Residues: CASSLLGQGAINEQFF.

The chain couples TRBV7-9 to TRBJ1-1; D is uncertain. The CDR3 extends over 14 amino acids. Looked up from germline, CDR1 is SEHNR and CDR2 is FQNEAQ (reference sequence). Between the trimmed V and J ends, which lost 3 bases and 2 bases, there was a span of 10 bases. The CDR3 loop reads CASSFLGGNTEAFF. In DNA, the CDR3 is TGTGCCAGCAGCTTTTTAGGAGGAAACACTGAAGCTTTCTTT.

The chain carries TRBV28 and TRBJ2-6; possible D gene TRBD1, 5 bases. The CDR3 has 17 amino acids. Trimming removed 4 bases from V and 4 bases from J, with 17 bases in between. From germline, CDR1 is MDHEN and CDR2 SYDVKM. The CDR3 here is CASSSASDMPGANVLTF. The CDR3 DNA reads TGTGCCAGCAGTTCCGCCTCGGACATGCCGGGGGCCAACGTCCTGACTTTC. The full variable domain, in which reference TRBV28 and TRBJ2-6 provide the parts outside the CDR3, is DVKVTQSSRYLVKRTGEKVFLECVQDMDHENMFWYRQDPGLGLRLIYFSYDVKMKEKGDIPEGYSVSREKKERFSLILESASTNQTSMYLCASSSASDMPGANVLTFGAGSRLTVL.

The CDR3 is CASTAGGTGFYEQYF. The CDR3 DNA reads TGTGCCAGCACCGCCGGCGGGACAGGGTTCTACGAGCAGTACTTC. The genes are TRBV27 and TRBJ2-7, with TRBD1 identical over 9 bases. The ends lost 7 bases at V and 3 bases at J; junction bases unmatched: 10. The germline CDR1 and CDR2 sequences are MNHEY and SMNVEV (reference sequence). The CDR3 loop spans 15 amino acids.

The rearrangement links TRBV5-6 to TRBJ2-3; 8 nucleotides match TRBD1. CDR3 size: 14 residues. J was trimmed by 5 bases and V by 4 bases; bases with no gene match: 6. Germline loops: CDR1 SGHDT, CDR2 YYEEEE. The CDR3 coding sequence is TGTGCCAGCAGCCAGGACAGGGTCGGAGATACGCAGTATTTT. Encoded protein: CASSQDRVGDTQYF.